This T cell receptor (beta chain) was identified during a study of blood T cell repertoires in COVID-19. Germline loops: CDR1 KGHSH, CDR2 LQKENI. The CDR3 consists of 15 residues. V lost 3 bases and J 1 base, leaving 10 bases between the germline ends. Under the authors' procedure: For nucleated cells, counts were estimated from reference gene primer amplification. The data were produced by immunoSEQ multiplex PCR, yet TCRdb's version contains in-frame clones alone and is incomplete. D and trimming were read from the DNA, whereas the V and J calls and clone size are those reported in that table. This table holds fewer than 700,000 clones, around 90% found once.

Specimen: peripheral blood. The rearrangement joins TRBV18 to TRBJ1-3; D perhaps matches TRBD1 (6 bases). This clonotype was obtained from a woman aged 45-59 years with COVID-19, enrolled during active disease. The CDR3 nucleotides are TGTGCCAGCTCACCTGACAGGCGGTCTGGAAACACCATATATTTT. It translates to CASSPDRRSGNTIYF. Looking up the rest from reference TRBV18 and TRBJ1-3 gives the full variable domain: NAGVMQNPRHLVRRRGQEARLRCSPMKGHSHVYWYRQLPEEGLKFMVYLQKENIIDESGMPKERFSAEFPKEGPSILRIQQVVRGDSAAYFCASSPDRRSGNTIYFGEGSWLTVV.